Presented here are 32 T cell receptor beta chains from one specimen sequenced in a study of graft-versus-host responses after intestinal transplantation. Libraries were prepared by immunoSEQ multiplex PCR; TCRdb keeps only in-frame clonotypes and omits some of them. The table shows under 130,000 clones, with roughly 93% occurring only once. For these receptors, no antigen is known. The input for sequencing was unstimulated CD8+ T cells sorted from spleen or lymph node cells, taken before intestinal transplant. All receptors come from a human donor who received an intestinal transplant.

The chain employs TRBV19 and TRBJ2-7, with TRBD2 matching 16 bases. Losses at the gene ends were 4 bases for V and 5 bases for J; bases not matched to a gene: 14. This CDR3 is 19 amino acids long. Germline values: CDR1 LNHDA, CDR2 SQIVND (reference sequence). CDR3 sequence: CASSNTPGLAGGIVHEQYF. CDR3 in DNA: TGTGCCAGTAGTAATACGCCGGGACTAGCGGGGGGGATTGTCCACGAGCAGTACTTC.

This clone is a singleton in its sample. The CDR3 DNA reads as TGTGCCGTACCGACCGGCACAAACACCGGGGAGCTGTTTTTT. Residues: CAVPTGTNTGELFF. This chain uses TRBV15 with TRBJ2-2; D not certain. The V end lost 11 bases, the J end lost 2 bases, and 15 bases lay between the germline ends. The germline V gene has CDR1 LNHNV and CDR2 YYDKDF (reference sequence). CDR3 size: 14 residues.

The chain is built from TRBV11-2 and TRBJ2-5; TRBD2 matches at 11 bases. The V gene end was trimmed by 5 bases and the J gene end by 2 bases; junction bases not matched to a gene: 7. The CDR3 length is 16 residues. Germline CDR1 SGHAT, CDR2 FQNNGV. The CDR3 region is CASSPWTSGPQETQYF. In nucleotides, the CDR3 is TGTGCCAGCAGCCCATGGACTAGCGGGCCACAAGAGACCCAGTACTTC.

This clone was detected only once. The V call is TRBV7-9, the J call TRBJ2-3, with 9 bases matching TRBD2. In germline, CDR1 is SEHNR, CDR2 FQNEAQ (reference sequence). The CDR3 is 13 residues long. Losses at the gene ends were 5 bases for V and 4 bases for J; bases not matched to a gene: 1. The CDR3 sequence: CASSRGGADTQYF. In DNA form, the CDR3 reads TGTGCCAGCAGCCGCGGGGGGGCAGATACGCAGTATTTT.

The CDR3 bases are TGTGCCAGCAGTGAAGCACCCGGGACAGCGGAGACCCAGTACTTC. Translated: CASSEAPGTAETQYF. The chain links TRBV2 to TRBJ2-5, with 7 bases that match TRBD1. CDR3 length: 15 amino acids. With 0 bases clipped from V and 5 bases from J, the junction kept 6 bases outside the gene matches. Germline V gene data show CDR1 as SNHLY and CDR2 as FYNNEI.

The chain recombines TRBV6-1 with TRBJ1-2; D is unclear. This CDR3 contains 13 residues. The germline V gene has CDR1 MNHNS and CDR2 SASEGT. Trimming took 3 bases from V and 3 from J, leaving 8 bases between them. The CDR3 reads CASSDTGYYGYTF. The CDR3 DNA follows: TGTGCCAGCAGTGACACGGGATACTATGGCTACACCTTC.

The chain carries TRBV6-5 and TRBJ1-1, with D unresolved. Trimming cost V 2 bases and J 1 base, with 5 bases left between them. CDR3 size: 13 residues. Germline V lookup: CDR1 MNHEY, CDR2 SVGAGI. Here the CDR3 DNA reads TGTGCCAGCAGTTACGGTTGGAACACTGAAGCTTTCTTT. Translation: CASSYGWNTEAFF.

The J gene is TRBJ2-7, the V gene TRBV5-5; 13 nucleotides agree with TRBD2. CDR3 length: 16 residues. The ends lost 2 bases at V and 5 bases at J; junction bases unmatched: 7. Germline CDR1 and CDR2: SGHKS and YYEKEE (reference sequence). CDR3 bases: TGTGCCAGCAGCTTCAGACTAGCGGGGGGAACCGACGAGCAGTACTTC. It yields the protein CASSFRLAGGTDEQYF.

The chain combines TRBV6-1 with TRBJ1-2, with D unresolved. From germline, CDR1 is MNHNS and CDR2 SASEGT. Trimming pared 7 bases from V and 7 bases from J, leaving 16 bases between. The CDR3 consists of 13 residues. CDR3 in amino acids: CASIPGDLGGYTF. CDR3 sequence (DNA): TGTGCCAGCATCCCGGGCGACCTGGGTGGCTACACCTTC.

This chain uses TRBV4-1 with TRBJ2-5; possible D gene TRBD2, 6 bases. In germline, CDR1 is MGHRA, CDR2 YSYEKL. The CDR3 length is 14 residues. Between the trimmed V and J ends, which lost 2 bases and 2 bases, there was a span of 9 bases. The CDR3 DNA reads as TGCGCCAGCAGCCAACAGGGACTTCAAGAGACCCAGTACTTC. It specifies CASSQQGLQETQYF.

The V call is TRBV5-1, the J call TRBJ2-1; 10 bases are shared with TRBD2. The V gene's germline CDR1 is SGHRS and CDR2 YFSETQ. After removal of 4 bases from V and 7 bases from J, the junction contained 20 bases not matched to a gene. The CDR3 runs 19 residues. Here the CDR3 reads CASSVGGSVAGGVFNEQFF. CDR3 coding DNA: TGCGCCAGCAGCGTCGGGGGTTCGGTAGCGGGGGGTGTTTTTAATGAGCAGTTCTTC. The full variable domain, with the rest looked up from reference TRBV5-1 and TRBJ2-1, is KAGVTQTPRYLIKTRGQQVTLSCSPISGHRSVSWYQQTPGQGLQFLFEYFSETQRNKGNFPGRFSGRQFSNSRSEMNVSTLELGDSALYLCASSVGGSVAGGVFNEQFFGPGTRLTVL.

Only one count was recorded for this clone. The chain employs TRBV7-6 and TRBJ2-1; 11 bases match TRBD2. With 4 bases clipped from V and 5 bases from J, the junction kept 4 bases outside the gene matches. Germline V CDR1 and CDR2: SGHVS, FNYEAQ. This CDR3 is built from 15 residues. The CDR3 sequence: CASSSLTSGDNEQFF. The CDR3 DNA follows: TGTGCCAGCAGCTCCTTGACTAGCGGGGACAATGAGCAGTTCTTC. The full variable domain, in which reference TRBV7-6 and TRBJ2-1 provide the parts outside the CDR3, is GAGVSQSPRYKVTKRGQDVALRCDPISGHVSLYWYRQALGQGPEFLTYFNYEAQQDKSGLPNDRFSAERPEGSISTLTIQRTEQRDSAMYRCASSSLTSGDNEQFFGPGTRLTVL.

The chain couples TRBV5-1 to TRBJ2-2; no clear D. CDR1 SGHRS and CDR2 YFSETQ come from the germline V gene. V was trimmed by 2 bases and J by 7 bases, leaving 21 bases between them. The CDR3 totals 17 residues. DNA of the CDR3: TGCGCCAGCAGCTTACCCCCTGAGAGGAACATAGTCGGGGAGCTGTTTTTT. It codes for CASSLPPERNIVGELFF.

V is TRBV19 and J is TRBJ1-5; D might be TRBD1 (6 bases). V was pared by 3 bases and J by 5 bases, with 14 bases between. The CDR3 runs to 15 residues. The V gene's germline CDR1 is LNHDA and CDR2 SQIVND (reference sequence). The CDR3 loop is CASSIPSYRDQPQHF. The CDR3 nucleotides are TGTGCCAGTAGTATCCCCTCTTACAGGGATCAGCCCCAGCATTTT. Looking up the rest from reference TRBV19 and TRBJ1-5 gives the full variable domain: DGGITQSPKYLFRKEGQNVTLSCEQNLNHDAMYWYRQDPGQGLRLIYYSQIVNDFQKGDIAEGYSVSREKKESFPLTVTSAQKNPTAFYLCASSIPSYRDQPQHFGDGTRLSIL.

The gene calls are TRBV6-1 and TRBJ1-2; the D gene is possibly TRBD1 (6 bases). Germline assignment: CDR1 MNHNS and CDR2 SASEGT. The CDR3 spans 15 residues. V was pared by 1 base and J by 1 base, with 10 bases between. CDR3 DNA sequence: TGTGCCAGCAGTGAAGTCTGGACAGATAACTATGGCTACACCTTC. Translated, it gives CASSEVWTDNYGYTF.

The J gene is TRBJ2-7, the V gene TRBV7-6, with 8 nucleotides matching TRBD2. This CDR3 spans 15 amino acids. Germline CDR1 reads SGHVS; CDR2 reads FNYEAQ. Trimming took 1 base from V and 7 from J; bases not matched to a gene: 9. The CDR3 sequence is CASSLDTGGPEEQYF. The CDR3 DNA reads TGTGCCAGCAGCTTAGACACGGGGGGGCCGGAAGAGCAGTACTTC. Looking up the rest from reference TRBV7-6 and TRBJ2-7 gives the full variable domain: GAGVSQSPRYKVTKRGQDVALRCDPISGHVSLYWYRQALGQGPEFLTYFNYEAQQDKSGLPNDRFSAERPEGSISTLTIQRTEQRDSAMYRCASSLDTGGPEEQYFGPGTRLTVT.

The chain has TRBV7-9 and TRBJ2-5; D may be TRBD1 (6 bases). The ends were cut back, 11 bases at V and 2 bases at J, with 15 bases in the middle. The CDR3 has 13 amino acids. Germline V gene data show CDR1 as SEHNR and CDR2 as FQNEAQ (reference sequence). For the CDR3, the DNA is TGTGCCGGGCGACAGGAGAATCAAGAGACCCAGTACTTC. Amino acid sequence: CAGRQENQETQYF.

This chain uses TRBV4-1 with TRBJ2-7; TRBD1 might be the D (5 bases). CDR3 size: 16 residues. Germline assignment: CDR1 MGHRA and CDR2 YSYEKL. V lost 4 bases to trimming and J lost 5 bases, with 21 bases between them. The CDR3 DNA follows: TGCGCCAGCAGCCCCCTACGTGGGGTCAGGGCGGACGAGCAGTACTTC. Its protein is CASSPLRGVRADEQYF.

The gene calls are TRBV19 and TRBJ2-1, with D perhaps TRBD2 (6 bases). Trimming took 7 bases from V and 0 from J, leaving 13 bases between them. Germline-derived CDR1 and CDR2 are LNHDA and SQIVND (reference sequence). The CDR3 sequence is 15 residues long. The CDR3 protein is CASTTGGSSYNEQFF. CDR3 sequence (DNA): TGTGCCAGTACTACCGGGGGAAGCTCCTACAATGAGCAGTTCTTC.

The CDR3 is CASSHGTEFNNEQFF. Here the CDR3 DNA reads TGCGCCAGCAGCCATGGGACAGAATTTAACAATGAGCAGTTCTTC. The gene calls are TRBV4-1 and TRBJ2-1; TRBD1 matches 7 bases. CDR1 MGHRA and CDR2 YSYEKL come from the germline V gene. Unmatched junction bases numbered 7, after V lost 3 bases and J lost 5 bases. The CDR3 extends over 15 amino acids.

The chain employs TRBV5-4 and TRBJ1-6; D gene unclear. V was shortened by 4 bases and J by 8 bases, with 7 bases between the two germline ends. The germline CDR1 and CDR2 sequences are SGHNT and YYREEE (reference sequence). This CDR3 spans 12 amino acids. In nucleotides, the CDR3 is TGTGCCAGCAGCCTTGGGGATTCACCCCTCCACTTT. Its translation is CASSLGDSPLHF.

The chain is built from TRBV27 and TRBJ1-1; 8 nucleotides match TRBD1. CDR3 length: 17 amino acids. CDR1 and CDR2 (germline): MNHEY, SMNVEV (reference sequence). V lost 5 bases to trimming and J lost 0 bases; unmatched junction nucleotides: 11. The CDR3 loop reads CASSLGGQGGVNTEAFF. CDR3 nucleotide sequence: TGTGCCAGCAGTCTGGGAGGACAGGGCGGTGTGAACACTGAAGCTTTCTTT.

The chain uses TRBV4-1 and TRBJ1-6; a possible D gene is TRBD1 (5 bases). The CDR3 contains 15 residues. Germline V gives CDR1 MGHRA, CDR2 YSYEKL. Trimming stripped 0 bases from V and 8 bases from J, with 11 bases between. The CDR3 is CASSQDVGGDSPLHF. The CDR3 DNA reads TGCGCCAGCAGCCAAGATGTGGGGGGGGATTCACCCCTCCACTTT.

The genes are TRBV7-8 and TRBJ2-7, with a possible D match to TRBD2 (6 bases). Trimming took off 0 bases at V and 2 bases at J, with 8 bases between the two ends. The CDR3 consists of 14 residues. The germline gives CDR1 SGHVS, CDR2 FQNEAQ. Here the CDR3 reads CASSLAGTAYEQYF. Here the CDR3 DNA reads TGTGCCAGCAGCTTAGCGGGGACTGCCTACGAGCAGTACTTC. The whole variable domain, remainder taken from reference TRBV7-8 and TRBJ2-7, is GAGVSQSPRYKVAKRGQDVALRCDPISGHVSLFWYQQALGQGPEFLTYFQNEAQLDKSGLPSDRFFAERPEGSVSTLKIQRTQQEDSAVYLCASSLAGTAYEQYFGPGTRLTVT.

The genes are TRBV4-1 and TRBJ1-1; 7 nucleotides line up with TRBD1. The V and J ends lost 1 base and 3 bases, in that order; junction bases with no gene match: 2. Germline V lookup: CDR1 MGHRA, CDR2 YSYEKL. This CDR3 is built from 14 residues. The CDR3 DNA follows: TGCGCCAGCAGCCAAGCTACAGGGGACACTGAAGCTTTCTTT. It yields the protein CASSQATGDTEAFF.

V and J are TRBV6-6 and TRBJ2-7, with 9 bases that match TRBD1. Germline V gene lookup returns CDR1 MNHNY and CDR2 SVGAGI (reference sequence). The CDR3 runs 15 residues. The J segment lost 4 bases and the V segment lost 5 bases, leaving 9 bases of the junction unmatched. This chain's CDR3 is CASSQTGTGRYEQYF. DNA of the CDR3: TGTGCCAGCAGTCAGACCGGGACAGGGCGTTACGAGCAGTACTTC.

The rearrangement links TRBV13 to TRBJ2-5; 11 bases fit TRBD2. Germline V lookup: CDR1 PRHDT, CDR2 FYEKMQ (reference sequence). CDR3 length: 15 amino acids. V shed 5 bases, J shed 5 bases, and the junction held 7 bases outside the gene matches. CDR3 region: CASSGSGGARETQYF. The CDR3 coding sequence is TGTGCCAGCAGCGGTAGCGGGGGGGCTAGGGAGACCCAGTACTTC.

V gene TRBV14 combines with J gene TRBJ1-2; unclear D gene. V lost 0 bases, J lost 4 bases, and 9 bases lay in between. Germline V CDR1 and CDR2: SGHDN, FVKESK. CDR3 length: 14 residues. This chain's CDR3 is CASSQDSRSYGYTF. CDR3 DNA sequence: TGTGCCAGCAGCCAAGATAGCCGAAGCTATGGCTACACCTTC.

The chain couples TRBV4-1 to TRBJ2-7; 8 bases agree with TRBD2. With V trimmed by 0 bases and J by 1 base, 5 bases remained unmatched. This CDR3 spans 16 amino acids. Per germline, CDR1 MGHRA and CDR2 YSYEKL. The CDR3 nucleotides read TGCGCCAGCAGCCAAGATTGGGCTAGCGGGTCCTACGAGCAGTACTTC. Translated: CASSQDWASGSYEQYF.

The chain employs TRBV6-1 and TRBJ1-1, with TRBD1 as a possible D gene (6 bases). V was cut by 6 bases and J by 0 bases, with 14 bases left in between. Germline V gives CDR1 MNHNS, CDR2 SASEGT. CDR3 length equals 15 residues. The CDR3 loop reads CASREPGHMNTEAFF. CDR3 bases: TGTGCCAGCAGAGAACCGGGACATATGAACACTGAAGCTTTCTTT.

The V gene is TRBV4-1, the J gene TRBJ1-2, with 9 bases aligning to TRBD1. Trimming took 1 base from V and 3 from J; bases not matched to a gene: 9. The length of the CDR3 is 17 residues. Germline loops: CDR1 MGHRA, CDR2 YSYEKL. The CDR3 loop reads CASSQGPTGQGYYGYTF. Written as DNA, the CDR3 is TGCGCCAGCAGCCAAGGTCCTACGGGACAGGGTTACTATGGCTACACCTTC.

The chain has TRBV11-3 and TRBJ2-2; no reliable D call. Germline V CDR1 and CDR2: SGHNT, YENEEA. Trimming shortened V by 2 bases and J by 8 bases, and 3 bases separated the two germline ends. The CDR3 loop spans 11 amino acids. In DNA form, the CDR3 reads TGTGCCAGCAGCTTATTTGGGGAGCTGTTTTTT. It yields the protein CASSLFGELFF.